Following are 17 T cell receptor beta chains from one sample sequenced in a study of cytomegalovirus exposure and HLA in healthy donors. PCR amplification relied on 60 Vbeta primers (plus 13 Jbeta primers). TCRdb's copy holds only in-frame clones and misses some; the assay was immunoSEQ multiplex PCR. The sample features approximately 30,000 clones, with over 4% in its top ten. The sample comprised PBMCs. The receptors were gathered from a woman in her forties in good health and CMV-seropositive.

The gene calls are TRBV5-8 and TRBJ2-1; D is unclear. Trimming took off 4 bases at V and 3 bases at J, with 5 bases between the two ends. CDR1 and CDR2 (germline): SGHTS, YDEGEE. The CDR3 length is 12 residues. CDR3 loop: CASSDSYNEQFF. The CDR3 region has the DNA TGTGCCAGCAGCGATAGCTACAATGAGCAGTTCTTC.

The gene calls are TRBV7-2 and TRBJ1-5; D possibly corresponds to TRBD1 (5 bases). The CDR3 covers 18 residues. Trimming stripped 3 bases from V and 9 bases from J, with 27 bases between. Germline CDR1 reads SGHTA; CDR2 reads FQGNSA. CDR3 sequence: CASSLGIQVIGQKGPQHF. The CDR3 bases are TGTGCCAGCAGCTTGGGGATACAGGTCATTGGTCAGAAAGGGCCCCAGCATTTT.

The rearrangement joins TRBV4-2 to TRBJ2-2; 12 bases fit TRBD2. The J segment lost 1 base and the V segment lost 1 base, leaving 4 bases of the junction unmatched. Germline V lookup: CDR1 LGHNA, CDR2 YNFKEQ. The CDR3 is 18 residues long. CDR3 nucleotides: TGTGCCAGCAGCCAAGGTAGACTAGCGGGGGAGAACACCGGGGAGCTGTTTTTT. It translates to CASSQGRLAGENTGELFF.

V is TRBV7-9 and J is TRBJ2-7; a possible D gene is TRBD2 (5 bases). The germline V gene encodes CDR1 SEHNR and CDR2 FQNEAQ (reference sequence). V was pared by 3 bases and J by 3 bases, with 6 bases between. The CDR3 runs 12 residues. The CDR3 coding sequence is TGTGCCAGCAGCTTTGGACTCTACGAGCAGTACTTC. This encodes CASSFGLYEQYF.

Note on this clone: The junction shows a germline mismatch at one end, possibly a read error. The gene calls are TRBV30 and TRBJ1-5; possibly TRBD1 for D (6 bases). The CDR3 extends over 13 amino acids. Germline CDR1 reads GTSNPN; CDR2 reads SVGIG (reference sequence). DNA of the CDR3: TGTGCCTGGAGGGACAGCCCATATCAGCACCAGCATTTT. Translating it yields CAWRDSPYQHQHF.

The chain links TRBV6-6 to TRBJ2-7, with 8 nucleotides matching TRBD1. Trimming took 1 base from V and 5 from J; bases not matched to a gene: 7. This CDR3 spans 15 amino acids. Germline CDR1 MNHNY, CDR2 SVGAGI (reference sequence). In DNA, the CDR3 is TGTGCCAGCAGTTACTGGCCCGGACAGGGCCACGAGCAGTACTTC. Translation gives CASSYWPGQGHEQYF.

In the case of this clone: At one end the junction does not follow the germline gene, possibly because of a read error. This chain joins TRBV18 and TRBJ1-1, with a possible D match to TRBD1 (5 bases). The CDR3 has 16 residues. CDR1 and CDR2 from the germline V gene are KGHSH and LQKENI. CDR3 DNA sequence: TGTGCCAGCGCACCACGGGGGGGGTCATTGAACACTGAAGCTTTCTTT. Translation: CASAPRGGSLNTEAFF.

The chain uses TRBV5-1 and TRBJ1-2; 10 bases line up with TRBD1. V dropped 4 bases and J dropped 4; count of bases not matched to a gene: 4. The CDR3 length is 14 residues. Germline V gives CDR1 SGHRS, CDR2 YFSETQ. The CDR3 sequence: CASSGDRGLYGYTF. The CDR3 DNA is TGCGCCAGCAGCGGGGACAGGGGTCTCTATGGCTACACCTTC.

This chain connects TRBV1 to TRBJ2-5; TRBD2, the table's D call, lacks a check against the DNA. TRBV1 has pseudogene status. This CDR3 spans 18 amino acids. The chain's CDR3 is CTSSQDRTSGSGGETQYF. CDR3 DNA: TGCACCAGCAGCCAAGATAGGACTAGCGGGAGTGGGGGAGAGACCCAGTACTTC.

The chain links TRBV9 to TRBJ1-4; 11 bases fit TRBD1. Trimming at V came to 3 bases and at J to 8 bases, leaving 9 bases not matched to a gene. Germline CDR1 reads SGDLS; CDR2 reads YYNGEE. This CDR3 is 16 amino acids long. CDR3 coding DNA: TGTGCCAGCAGCGGGGCCCGGGACAGGGGGGTCGAAAAACTGTTTTTT. The encoded protein is CASSGARDRGVEKLFF.

The chain couples TRBV7-2 to TRBJ2-7; 7 bases are shared with TRBD1. V shed 4 bases and J 7 bases; nucleotides not matched to a gene: 13. Germline V gene sequence: CDR1 SGHTA, CDR2 FQGNSA. The CDR3 is made up of 15 amino acids. The CDR3 DNA reads TGTGCCAGCAGCTCCGAGGGACAGCCCCTTGAGGAGCAGTACTTC. Encoded protein: CASSSEGQPLEEQYF.

The V gene is TRBV29-1, the J gene TRBJ2-5; D remains unclear. CDR1 is SQVTM, CDR2 ANQGSEA, per germline. V was cut by 1 base and J by 0 bases, with 9 bases left in between. The CDR3 covers 14 residues. CDR3 residues: CSVEATVNQETQYF. CDR3 DNA: TGCAGCGTTGAAGCTACAGTTAACCAAGAGACCCAGTACTTC.

V gene TRBV6-5 combines with J gene TRBJ2-7, with 11 bases identical to TRBD1. There are 14 residues in the CDR3. Germline CDR1 and CDR2: MNHEY and SVGAGI. V lost 6 bases, J lost 5 bases, and 6 bases stayed unmatched. In DNA, the CDR3 is TGTGCCAGCAGGAAGGGACAGGGGGTCGACGAGCAGTACTTC. Translating gives CASRKGQGVDEQYF.

The V gene is TRBV2, the J gene TRBJ1-4; the D gene is possibly TRBD1 (5 bases). The V and J ends lost 7 bases and 5 bases respectively, with 11 bases between them. In germline, CDR1 is SNHLY, CDR2 FYNNEI. The CDR3 is made up of 13 amino acids. CDR3 nucleotide sequence: TGTGCCAGCAATCCACGGGGGAATGAAAAACTGTTTTTT. Amino acid sequence: CASNPRGNEKLFF.

The chain combines TRBV7-2 with TRBJ2-3; D gene ambiguous. The germline V gene has CDR1 SGHTA and CDR2 FQGNSA. The CDR3 runs 14 residues. The V and J ends lost 3 bases and 2 bases respectively, with 9 bases between them. In DNA, the CDR3 is TGTGCCAGCAGCTTTCAACAGCCCACAGATACGCAGTATTTT. It is translated as CASSFQQPTDTQYF.

The gene calls are TRBV5-1 and TRBJ2-1; 9 nucleotides line up with TRBD2. Germline CDR1 SGHRS, CDR2 YFSETQ. The ends lost 3 bases at V and 0 bases at J; junction bases unmatched: 7. The CDR3 has 17 amino acids. The chain's CDR3 is CASSWDISGSSYNEQFF. The CDR3 DNA follows: TGCGCCAGCAGCTGGGACATTAGCGGGAGCTCCTACAATGAGCAGTTCTTC.

Notes on this clone: A read error may account for a junction end that differs from germline. The J gene is TRBJ2-2, the V gene TRBV9; D perhaps matches TRBD2 (5 bases). This CDR3 has 11 residues. Germline V CDR1 and CDR2: SGDLS, YYNGEE. This CDR3 reads CASRDDRGDVF. The CDR3, as DNA: TGTGCCAGCAGGGACGACCGGGGAGATGTTTTT.